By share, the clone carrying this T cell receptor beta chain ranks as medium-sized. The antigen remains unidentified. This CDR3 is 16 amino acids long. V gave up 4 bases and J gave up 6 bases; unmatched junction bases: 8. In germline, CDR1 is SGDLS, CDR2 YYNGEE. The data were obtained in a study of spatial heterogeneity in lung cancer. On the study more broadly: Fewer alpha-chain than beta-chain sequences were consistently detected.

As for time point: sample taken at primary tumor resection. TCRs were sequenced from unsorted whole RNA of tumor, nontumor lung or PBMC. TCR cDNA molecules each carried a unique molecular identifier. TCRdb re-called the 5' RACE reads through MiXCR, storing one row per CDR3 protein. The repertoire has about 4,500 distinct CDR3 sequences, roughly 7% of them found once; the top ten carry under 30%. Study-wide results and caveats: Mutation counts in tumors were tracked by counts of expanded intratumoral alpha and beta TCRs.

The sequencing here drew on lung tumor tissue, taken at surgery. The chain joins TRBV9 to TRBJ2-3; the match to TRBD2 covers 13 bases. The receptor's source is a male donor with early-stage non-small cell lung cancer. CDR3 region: CASSPRLTSGGDTQYF. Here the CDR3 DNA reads TGTGCCAGCAGCCCCCGCCTGACTAGCGGGGGGGATACGCAGTATTTT.